The 32 T cell receptor beta chains presented below share a single source sample, sequenced in a study of blood T cell repertoires in COVID-19. Here immunoSEQ multiplex PCR was the method, and the copy in TCRdb shows in-frame clones only, minus some. The profile shows about 89,000 clones, about 78% of them singletons. The material sequenced was peripheral blood. These receptors were taken from a woman older than 75 with acute or convalescent COVID-19.

The chain links TRBV3-1 (or the pseudogene TRBV3-2) to TRBJ2-3; 12 positions agree with TRBD2. Germline CDR1 reads LGHDT; CDR2 reads YNNKEL (reference sequence). Trimming cost V 4 bases and J 2 bases; bases outside gene matches: 7. The CDR3 has 17 residues. This CDR3 is CASSLNRTSGATDTQYF. The CDR3 nucleotides read TGTGCCAGCAGCCTCAATCGGACTAGCGGGGCCACAGATACGCAGTATTTT.

The chain combines TRBV27 with TRBJ2-3; D is unclear. This CDR3 contains 12 residues. CDR1 is MNHEY, CDR2 SMNVEV, per germline (reference sequence). Trimming took 5 bases from V and 2 from J, leaving 5 bases between them. The CDR3 is CASSPNTDTQYF. The CDR3 coding sequence is TGTGCCAGCAGTCCCAACACAGATACGCAGTATTTT.

This clone was counted a single time. This chain links TRBV28 with TRBJ2-7, with D hard to call. The CDR3 consists of 13 residues. V was clipped by 3 bases and J by 4 bases, with 10 bases between them. Germline CDR1 and CDR2: MDHEN and SYDVKM. As DNA, the CDR3 is TGTGCCAGCAGTTTGCCCGAGAAGTACGAGCAGTACTTC. This codes for CASSLPEKYEQYF.

This rearrangement joins TRBV7-3 to TRBJ2-2; 11 bases align to TRBD2. Losses at the gene ends were 5 bases for V and 6 bases for J; bases not matched to a gene: 5. The CDR3 contains 15 residues. Per germline, CDR1 SGHTA and CDR2 FQGTGA. The CDR3 loop is CASSLSGGEPGELFF. The CDR3, as DNA: TGTGCCAGCAGCCTTAGCGGGGGGGAACCCGGGGAGCTGTTTTTT. The complete variable domain, with remaining parts taken from reference TRBV7-3 and TRBJ2-2, reads GAGVSQTPSNKVTEKGKYVELRCDPISGHTALYWYRQSLGQGPEFLIYFQGTGAADDSGLPNDRFFAVRPEGSVSTLKIQRTERGDSAVYLCASSLSGGEPGELFFGEGSRLTVL.

The V call is TRBV2, the J call TRBJ2-7; 8 nucleotides match TRBD1. V dropped 1 base and J dropped 7; count of bases not matched to a gene: 6. CDR1 SNHLY and CDR2 FYNNEI come from the germline V gene. CDR3 length: 14 amino acids. The CDR3 loop reads CASSEGGQDPEQYF. The CDR3 DNA follows: TGTGCCAGCAGTGAAGGGGGACAGGACCCGGAGCAGTACTTC.

This rearrangement joins TRBV7-9 to TRBJ1-1; TRBD1 is a possible D gene (6 bases). Between the trimmed V and J ends, which lost 6 bases and 1 base, there was a span of 9 bases. This CDR3 spans 13 amino acids. From germline, CDR1 is SEHNR and CDR2 FQNEAQ (reference sequence). CDR3 nucleotide sequence: TGTGCCAGCAGGCCGGACAGGAACACTGAAGCTTTCTTT. Protein: CASRPDRNTEAFF.

This clone occurred a few times. V and J are TRBV5-1 and TRBJ2-7, with 14 bases identical to TRBD2. Unmatched junction bases numbered 3, after V lost 4 bases and J lost 0 bases. Germline V gives CDR1 SGHRS, CDR2 YFSETQ. This CDR3 contains 16 residues. Here the CDR3 DNA reads TGCGCCAGCAGCATGGGACTAGCGGGGGTCTCCTACGAGCAGTACTTC. Translating it yields CASSMGLAGVSYEQYF.

This chain joins TRBV18 and TRBJ2-3; the match to TRBD2 covers 12 bases. V lost 6 bases to trimming and J lost 6 bases; unmatched junction nucleotides: 7. The CDR3 runs 15 residues. Germline CDR1 and CDR2: KGHSH and LQKENI. CDR3 sequence: CASSRLAGDLDTQYF. The CDR3 DNA follows: TGTGCCAGCTCCCGACTAGCGGGGGACTTGGATACGCAGTATTTT.

The chain links TRBV18 to TRBJ1-2; 10 nucleotides align to TRBD1. Losses at the gene ends were 1 base for V and 3 bases for J; bases not matched to a gene: 11. The CDR3 has 18 amino acids. CDR1 KGHSH and CDR2 LQKENI come from the germline V gene. Written as DNA, the CDR3 is TGTGCCAGCTCACCACAAACCGGGACAGGGGTTTACGACTATGGCTACACCTTC. This sequence encodes CASSPQTGTGVYDYGYTF.

The V gene is TRBV9, the J gene TRBJ1-1, with D uncertain. This CDR3 region has 13 residues. Trimming cost V 4 bases and J 0 bases, with 7 bases left between them. Germline CDR1 and CDR2: SGDLS and YYNGEE. The CDR3 DNA reads as TGTGCCAGCAGCCCCCCCATGAACACTGAAGCTTTCTTT. It codes for CASSPPMNTEAFF.

The rearrangement links TRBV7-2 to TRBJ1-2; D is unresolved. V gave up 5 bases and J gave up 2 bases, with 9 bases separating them. From germline, CDR1 is SGHTA and CDR2 FQGNSA. This CDR3 spans 13 amino acids. CDR3 in amino acids: CASSLSVNYGYTF. The CDR3 coding sequence is TGTGCCAGCAGCCTTTCCGTGAACTATGGCTACACCTTC.

The chain uses TRBV5-1 and TRBJ1-6; the match to TRBD1 covers 10 bases. Germline-derived CDR1 and CDR2 are SGHRS and YFSETQ. The CDR3 is 14 residues long. V lost 4 bases, J lost 7 bases, and 2 bases stayed unmatched. The CDR3 DNA sequence: TGCGCCAGCAGCGCGACAGGGGGCAATTCACCCCTCCACTTT. Translating gives CASSATGGNSPLHF.

Remarks on this clone: The junction shows a germline mismatch at one end, possibly a read error. The rearrangement joins TRBV19 to TRBJ1-2; D ambiguous. The CDR3 spans 11 residues. Germline V CDR1 and CDR2: LNHDA, SQIVND (reference sequence). Written as DNA, the CDR3 is TGTGCCAGTAGGACGGATCGGGGTTTCTTCTTC. Its translation: CASRTDRGFFF.

The V and J genes are TRBV21-1 and TRBJ2-7; TRBD1 reflects the table's D call only, with no check against the DNA. TRBV21-1 is described as a pseudogene. CDR3 length: 15 amino acids. Written as DNA, the CDR3 is TGTGCCAGCAGCAAAGGAGGACAGGGATCCTACGAGCAGTACTTC. Its translation: CASSKGGQGSYEQYF.

The chain combines TRBV4-3 with TRBJ1-4; D might be TRBD1 (6 bases). Trimming left V 4 bases short and J 6 bases short, with 12 bases between. CDR1 is LGHNA, CDR2 YSLEER, per germline. The CDR3 is 14 residues long. CDR3 bases: TGCGCCAGCAGCCCGGGGGGGCATTATGAAAAACTGTTTTTT. It encodes CASSPGGHYEKLFF.

This chain links TRBV20-1 with TRBJ1-2; D gene unclear. The CDR3 length is 11 residues. The germline V gene has CDR1 DFQATT and CDR2 SNEGSKA (reference sequence). The CDR3 DNA reads as TGCGGAGGAGGGATAATCTATGGCTACACCTTC. It translates to CGGGIIYGYTF.

The chain is built from TRBV7-9 and TRBJ1-2; maybe TRBD1 (6 bases). This CDR3 is built from 13 residues. Trimming removed 4 bases at V and 8 bases at J, with 14 bases between. Germline CDR1 and CDR2: SEHNR and FQNEAQ (reference sequence). CDR3 sequence (DNA): TGTGCCAGCAGCTCCGGTAGGGGGATCGGCTACACCTTC. Translation: CASSSGRGIGYTF.

The rearrangement links TRBV7-3 to TRBJ1-2, with 9 nucleotides matching TRBD1. The V and J ends lost 5 bases and 8 bases, in that order; junction bases with no gene match: 18. Per the germline V gene, CDR1 is SGHTA and CDR2 is FQGTGA. The CDR3 is made up of 17 amino acids. The CDR3 DNA is TGTGCCAGCAGCAAGAGGACAGGGGCCTTCCGCGAGAGAGGCTACACCTTC. Translation: CASSKRTGAFRERGYTF.

The V gene is TRBV30, the J gene TRBJ2-1, with 7 nucleotides matching TRBD2. The CDR3 has 10 amino acids. Looked up from germline, CDR1 is GTSNPN and CDR2 is SVGIG (reference sequence). CDR3 region: CARGVNEQFF. The CDR3 DNA sequence: TGTGCTCGGGGGGTAAATGAGCAGTTCTTC.

V is TRBV2 and J is TRBJ1-2; perhaps TRBD1 as D (6 bases). Per the germline V gene, CDR1 is SNHLY and CDR2 is FYNNEI. V was clipped by 5 bases and J by 7 bases, with 14 bases between them. This CDR3 contains 13 residues. CDR3 bases: TGTGCCAGCAGTCTTAACAGGGCTGGTGGCTACACCTTC. As protein: CASSLNRAGGYTF.

This chain connects TRBV30 to TRBJ1-1; 8 nucleotides line up with TRBD1. The CDR3 has 15 amino acids. Germline loops: CDR1 GTSNPN, CDR2 SVGIG (reference sequence). V was pared by 1 base and J by 5 bases, with 9 bases of the junction left unmatched. This CDR3 reads CAWSAGGAEGTEAFF. In nucleotides, the CDR3 is TGTGCCTGGAGTGCAGGGGGCGCCGAAGGGACTGAAGCTTTCTTT.

The chain carries TRBV5-5 and TRBJ2-2; 8 nucleotides match TRBD2. V lost 4 bases and J lost 5; bases outside the gene matches: 10. The CDR3 has 16 residues. Germline assignment: CDR1 SGHKS and CDR2 YYEKEE (reference sequence). CDR3 protein: CASSRGLAFKTGELFF. CDR3 sequence (DNA): TGTGCCAGCAGCCGTGGACTAGCCTTTAAGACCGGGGAGCTGTTTTTT.

The chain uses TRBV27 and TRBJ2-1; 7 positions match TRBD1. The CDR3 has 16 residues. Germline CDR1 MNHEY, CDR2 SMNVEV (reference sequence). The V and J ends lost 4 bases and 0 bases, in that order; junction bases with no gene match: 6. The CDR3 coding sequence is TGTGCCAGCAGTTCGTACAGGGGTGGCTCCTACAATGAGCAGTTCTTC. It encodes CASSSYRGGSYNEQFF.

The rearrangement uses TRBV4-2 and TRBJ2-1; 8 nucleotides agree with TRBD2. This CDR3 region has 16 residues. Trimming cost V 1 base and J 7 bases; bases outside gene matches: 9. Germline loops: CDR1 LGHNA, CDR2 YNFKEQ. The CDR3 bases are TGTGCCAGCAGCCAAGTTTCCGGGGGGGCGTGGAATGAGCAGTTCTTC. It codes for CASSQVSGGAWNEQFF.

To note about this clone: Within the sample, other DNA sequences also encode this same CDR3. The chain employs TRBV5-1 and TRBJ1-1; unclear D gene. In germline, CDR1 is SGHRS, CDR2 YFSETQ. The CDR3 covers 13 residues. Trimming took off 2 bases at V and 3 bases at J, with 8 bases between the two ends. The chain's CDR3 is CASSLKLDTEAFF. In DNA form, the CDR3 reads TGCGCCAGCAGCTTAAAGTTAGACACTGAAGCTTTCTTT.

This clone was seen a few times. V usage is TRBV18 and J usage is TRBJ1-2; unclear D gene. Germline V CDR1 and CDR2: KGHSH, LQKENI. The CDR3 is 14 amino acids. V was shortened by 0 bases and J by 3 bases, with 8 bases between the two germline ends. This CDR3 is CASSPPSQYYGYTF. DNA of the CDR3: TGTGCCAGCTCACCACCAAGCCAATACTATGGCTACACCTTC.

This clone was found a few times. This chain links TRBV6-2 or TRBV6-3 with TRBJ1-6; 7 nucleotides agree with TRBD1. In germline, CDR1 is MNHEY, CDR2 SVGEGT. This CDR3 comprises 16 residues. Trimming cost V 5 bases and J 10 bases; bases outside gene matches: 14. The chain's CDR3 is CASSPSPGQLRSPLHF. For the CDR3, the DNA is TGTGCCAGCAGTCCCAGTCCGGGACAGCTCCGCTCACCCCTCCACTTT.

The rearrangement uses TRBV29-1 and TRBJ2-1; D not resolved. Trimming took 3 bases from V and 6 from J, leaving 9 bases between them. The CDR3 has 12 residues. Per the germline V gene, CDR1 is SQVTM and CDR2 is ANQGSEA. The CDR3 sequence is CSVDNYGNEQFF. The CDR3 nucleotides are TGCAGCGTTGATAATTACGGCAATGAGCAGTTCTTC.

The chain carries TRBV2 and TRBJ2-7; weak D call: TRBD2 (7 bases). The CDR3 is made up of 12 amino acids. CDR1 is SNHLY, CDR2 FYNNEI, per germline. The ends were cut back, 11 bases at V and 2 bases at J, with 13 bases in the middle. CDR3 DNA: TGTGCCGGGAGGGGGGATACCTACGAGCAGTACTTC. The encoded protein is CAGRGDTYEQYF.

V gene TRBV7-2 combines with J gene TRBJ2-5; TRBD2 agrees at 14 bases. Losses at the gene ends were 5 bases for V and 3 bases for J; bases not matched to a gene: 8. Per germline, CDR1 SGHTA and CDR2 FQGNSA. The CDR3 runs 17 residues. CDR3 DNA: TGTGCCAGCAGCACCCGACTAGCGGGGGGGCGGAAAGAGACCCAGTACTTC. It codes for CASSTRLAGGRKETQYF. Looking up the rest from reference TRBV7-2 and TRBJ2-5 gives the full variable domain: GAGVSQSPSNKVTEKGKDVELRCDPISGHTALYWYRQSLGQGLEFLIYFQGNSAPDKSGLPSDRFSAERTGGSVSTLTIQRTQQEDSAVYLCASSTRLAGGRKETQYFGPGTRLLVL.

The chain is built from TRBV7-2 and TRBJ1-2; 9 bases are shared with TRBD1. Germline V gene sequence: CDR1 SGHTA, CDR2 FQGNSA. The CDR3 covers 15 residues. The junction had 9 bases not matched to a gene; V was cut back by 5 bases and J by 5 bases. In DNA form, the CDR3 reads TGTGCCAGCAGCGCTCCGGGACAGGGCAAATATGGCTACACCTTC. Its protein product is CASSAPGQGKYGYTF.

This chain connects TRBV27 to TRBJ2-3; D is perhaps TRBD1 (5 bases). The V gene lost 0 bases and the J gene lost 6 bases, with 13 bases spanning the gap. The CDR3 has 15 residues. The V gene's germline CDR1 is MNHEY and CDR2 SMNVEV (reference sequence). As DNA, the CDR3 is TGTGCCAGCAGTTTATCGCAGCAGGGCTGGGATACGCAGTATTTT. This codes for CASSLSQQGWDTQYF.